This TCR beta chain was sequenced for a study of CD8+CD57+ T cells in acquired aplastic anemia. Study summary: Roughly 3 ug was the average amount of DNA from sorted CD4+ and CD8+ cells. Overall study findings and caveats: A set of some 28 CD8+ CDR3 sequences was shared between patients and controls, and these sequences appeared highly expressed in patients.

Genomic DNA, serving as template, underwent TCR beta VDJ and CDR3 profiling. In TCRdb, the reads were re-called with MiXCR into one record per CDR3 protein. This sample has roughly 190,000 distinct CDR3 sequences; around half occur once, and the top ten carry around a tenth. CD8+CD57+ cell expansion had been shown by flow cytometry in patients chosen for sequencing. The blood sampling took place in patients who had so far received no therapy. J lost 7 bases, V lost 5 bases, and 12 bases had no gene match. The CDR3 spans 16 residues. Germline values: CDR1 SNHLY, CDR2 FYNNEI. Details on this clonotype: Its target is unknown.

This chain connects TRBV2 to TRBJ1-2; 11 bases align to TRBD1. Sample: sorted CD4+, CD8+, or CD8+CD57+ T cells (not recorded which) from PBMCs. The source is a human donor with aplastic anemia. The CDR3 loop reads CASSTLGTGGISGYTF. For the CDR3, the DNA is TGTGCCAGCAGTACGCTAGGGACAGGGGGAATAAGTGGCTACACCTTC.